Each of the 27 T cell receptor beta chains below was sequenced from the same sample in a study of neurological immune-mediated disorders. TCRdb itself ran the 5' RACE reads through MiXCR, one entry per CDR3 protein. The data contain about 25,000 distinct CDR3 sequences, around 3.4% of them singletons. Sequenced sample: PBMCs. Source of these receptors: a woman aged 25 to 39 with multiple sclerosis.

This clonotype was recorded at least ten times. The chain employs TRBV7-6 and TRBJ1-2; the D is unclear. The CDR3 sequence is 13 residues long. Germline values: CDR1 SGHVS, CDR2 FNYEAQ. V lost 4 bases and J lost 4, with 10 bases in between. CDR3 sequence (DNA): TGTGCCAGCAGCTCCACTGACTTCTATGGCTACACCTTC. Its protein product is CASSSTDFYGYTF.

There are many counts of this clonotype. V and J are TRBV7-9 and TRBJ2-5; D is unresolved. The germline V gene encodes CDR1 SEHNR and CDR2 FQNEAQ (reference sequence). V lost 6 bases to trimming and J lost 5 bases, with 7 bases between them. The CDR3 extends over 11 amino acids. The DNA for the CDR3 is TGTGCCAGCAGTAGGGCGGAGACCCAGTACTTC. Translating it yields CASSRAETQYF.

This clonotype was counted many times. V gene TRBV18 combines with J gene TRBJ2-3; 7 bases line up with TRBD2. V trimming: 2 bases; J trimming: 4 bases; junction bases outside the gene matches: 6. CDR3 length: 15 residues. Germline V lookup: CDR1 KGHSH, CDR2 LQKENI. The CDR3 DNA reads as TGTGCCAGCTCACCAATTTCTAGCGGATCAGATACGCAGTATTTT. As protein: CASSPISSGSDTQYF.

This clonotype was counted ten times or more. The J gene is TRBJ1-2, the V gene TRBV5-5, with a weak D call TRBD1 (6 bases). This CDR3 has 15 residues. CDR1 is SGHKS, CDR2 YYEKEE, per germline (reference sequence). V gave up 0 bases and J gave up 3 bases, with 12 bases separating them. CDR3 in amino acids: CASSLEQGPYYGYTF. CDR3 DNA sequence: TGTGCCAGCAGCTTGGAACAGGGCCCATACTATGGCTACACCTTC.

Only a few counts were recorded for this clonotype. This sequence may be a read error, since a much larger clone differs from it by one base. The gene calls are TRBV7-2 and TRBJ2-1; a weak D match, TRBD2 (5 bases). Germline lookup yields CDR1 SGHTA and CDR2 FQGNSA. V gave up 2 bases and J gave up 5 bases, with 13 bases separating them. CDR3 length equals 15 residues. The CDR3 protein is CASSLLRELDNEQFF. CDR3 nucleotide sequence: TGTGCCAGCAGCTTACTCCGGGAACTAGACAATGAGCAGTTCTTC.

This clonotype was counted at least ten times. The V gene is TRBV7-2, the J gene TRBJ1-3; tentative D call: TRBD1 (5 bases). V shed 1 base and J shed 4 bases, with 11 bases lying between them. The germline V gene encodes CDR1 SGHTA and CDR2 FQGNSA. This CDR3 is built from 15 residues. This CDR3 is CASSLVGGVGNTIYF. The CDR3 DNA reads TGTGCCAGCAGCTTAGTCGGGGGGGTCGGAAACACCATATATTTT.

This clonotype was seen repeatedly, ten times or more. This chain joins TRBV12-3 or TRBV12-4 and TRBJ2-3; unclear D gene. The CDR3 covers 11 residues. The germline V and J ends were trimmed by 6 bases and 4 bases, with 5 bases remaining between them. In nucleotides, the CDR3 is TGTGCCAGCAGCACGGCAGATACGCAGTATTTT. It encodes CASSTADTQYF.

This clonotype occurred many times. The gene calls are TRBV12-3 or TRBV12-4 and TRBJ1-1; D gene ambiguous. Trimming left V 5 bases short and J 10 bases short, with 17 bases between. The CDR3 runs 13 residues. The CDR3 DNA sequence: TGTGCCAGCAGTCCTAGGACGGCGTCGGGAGCTTTCTTT. Its translation: CASSPRTASGAFF.

This clonotype was recorded many times. The genes are TRBV20-1 and TRBJ2-2, with D possibly TRBD1 on 5 matching bases. V lost 6 bases to trimming and J lost 1 base, with 9 bases between them. The CDR3 is 13 amino acids. Germline loops: CDR1 DFQATT, CDR2 SNEGSKA (reference sequence). The CDR3 DNA reads as TGCAGTGCGGGGCAGATGAACACCGGGGAGCTGTTTTTT. As protein: CSAGQMNTGELFF.

The J gene is TRBJ1-5, the V gene TRBV18; TRBD1 matches at 7 bases. V shed 5 bases, J shed 5 bases, and the junction held 3 bases outside the gene matches. The CDR3 extends over 13 amino acids. Germline V lookup: CDR1 KGHSH, CDR2 LQKENI. CDR3 nucleotides: TGTGCCAGCTCAAGGGGGACAGATCAGCCCCAGCATTTT. Protein: CASSRGTDQPQHF.

The sample holds many counts of this clonotype. The chain is built from TRBV29-1 and TRBJ2-1, with D tentatively TRBD2 (5 bases). This CDR3 contains 13 residues. Trimming took off 5 bases at V and 6 bases at J, with 14 bases between the two ends. The germline CDR1 and CDR2 sequences are SQVTM and ANQGSEA. In DNA form, the CDR3 reads TGCAGCGTTCCCGTGGGGAGTGTCAATGAGCAGTTCTTC. Residues: CSVPVGSVNEQFF.

This clonotype has only a few counts. One base away lies a much larger clone, so this may be a sequencing read error. The chain uses TRBV7-6 and TRBJ1-3; unclear D gene. Germline assignment: CDR1 SGHVS and CDR2 FNYEAQ. The CDR3 runs 15 residues. DNA of the CDR3: TGTGCCAGCAGCGAGTTTACCGTGTTGGGAAAAACCATATATTTT. This codes for CASSEFTVLGKTIYF. Looking up the rest from reference TRBV7-6 and TRBJ1-3 gives the full variable domain: GAGVSQSPRYKVTKRGQDVALRCDPISGHVSLYWYRQALGQGPEFLTYFNYEAQQDKSGLPNDRFSAERPEGSISTLTIQRTEQRDSAMYRCASSEFTVLGKTIYFGEGSWLTVV.

This sequence joins TRBV9 and TRBJ1-2, with D maybe TRBD1 (6 bases). The CDR3 runs 15 residues. V dropped 1 base and J dropped 8 bases, with 18 bases sitting between them. Germline assignment: CDR1 SGDLS and CDR2 YYNGEE. The CDR3 region has the DNA TGTGCCAGCAGCGTAACGCCAAAGGGGGTCGAGGGCTACACCTTC. It specifies CASSVTPKGVEGYTF. Using reference TRBV9 and TRBJ1-2 for the parts outside the CDR3, the full variable domain is DSGVTQTPKHLITATGQRVTLRCSPRSGDLSVYWYQQSLDQGLQFLIQYYNGEERAKGNILERFSAQQFPDLHSELNLSSLELGDSALYFCASSVTPKGVEGYTFGSGTRLTVV.

This clonotype was seen repeatedly, ten times or more. The chain links TRBV14 to TRBJ1-5; D is perhaps TRBD1 (6 bases). This CDR3 has 15 residues. V lost 4 bases, J lost 5 bases, and 15 bases lay in between. Germline values: CDR1 SGHDN, CDR2 FVKESK. The chain's CDR3 is CASSLEFGGDQPQHF. CDR3 DNA: TGTGCCAGCAGCCTCGAGTTCGGGGGCGATCAGCCCCAGCATTTT.

This clonotype came up many times. The J gene is TRBJ1-5, the V gene TRBV27, with 7 bases identical to TRBD1. With 2 bases clipped from V and 4 bases from J, the junction kept 2 bases outside the gene matches. The germline V gene encodes CDR1 MNHEY and CDR2 SMNVEV (reference sequence). This CDR3 contains 14 residues. The CDR3 is CASSLNRGNQPQHF. The CDR3 DNA reads TGTGCCAGCAGTTTAAACAGGGGTAATCAGCCCCAGCATTTT.

This clonotype has only a few counts. This may be a read error, as it is one base from a much larger clone. J is TRBJ2-2 and V is TRBV4-1, with D maybe TRBD2 (6 bases). The CDR3 contains 16 residues. In germline, CDR1 is MGHRA, CDR2 YSYEKL. The V end was cut by 9 bases, the J end by 0 bases, with 17 bases between. The CDR3 DNA follows: TGCGCCAGAAATCGGTGGGCGGGGTCGAACACCGGGGAGCTGTTTTTT. This sequence encodes CARNRWAGSNTGELFF.

This clonotype has ten or more counts. The rearrangement joins TRBV28 to TRBJ2-7; the D call may be TRBD1 or TRBD2 (5 bases each). The V gene's germline CDR1 is MDHEN and CDR2 SYDVKM. Trimming left V 3 bases short and J 1 base short, with 13 bases between. CDR3 size: 15 residues. CDR3 protein: CASSLRGSQSYEQYF. CDR3 DNA: TGTGCCAGCAGTTTGAGGGGCTCCCAATCCTACGAGCAGTACTTC. The full variable domain, with the rest looked up from reference TRBV28 and TRBJ2-7, is DVKVTQSSRYLVKRTGEKVFLECVQDMDHENMFWYRQDPGLGLRLIYFSYDVKMKEKGDIPEGYSVSREKKERFSLILESASTNQTSMYLCASSLRGSQSYEQYFGPGTRLTVT.

This clonotype showed up many times. V and J are TRBV4-1 and TRBJ2-7; D not certain. Germline V CDR1 and CDR2: MGHRA, YSYEKL. The CDR3 consists of 14 residues. V lost 0 bases, J lost 3 bases, and 9 bases lay in between. The CDR3 coding sequence is TGCGCCAGCAGCCAAGAAGGGTTGGGCTACGAGCAGTACTTC. This gives the protein CASSQEGLGYEQYF.

The table lists this clonotype with many counts. The V and J genes are TRBV29-1 and TRBJ2-5, with 9 bases aligning to TRBD2. CDR1 and CDR2 from the germline V gene are SQVTM and ANQGSEA. The trim removed 3 bases at V and 4 bases at J, leaving 6 bases unmatched. This CDR3 has 14 residues. CDR3: CSVEGLAGRETQYF. The CDR3 DNA follows: TGCAGCGTTGAGGGCCTAGCGGGGAGAGAGACCCAGTACTTC.

Concerning this clonotype: As the CDR3 is not closed by the conserved phenylalanine or tryptophan, this likely results from a read error. The gene calls are TRBV6-2 or TRBV6-3 and TRBJ2-5; 8 bases align to TRBD2. Trimming removed 6 bases from V and 3 bases from J; junction bases left unmatched: 6. The CDR3 runs 14 residues. CDR1 and CDR2 from the germline V gene are MNHEY and SVGEGT. The CDR3 region is CASSDGGVKETQYN. The CDR3 DNA follows: TGTGCCAGCAGCGACGGGGGGGTGAAAGAGACCCAGTACAAC.

This clonotype was seen repeatedly, ten times or more. A much larger clone differs by one base, so this may be a read error. V is TRBV5-1 and J is TRBJ1-2, with D unclear. Germline V gene data show CDR1 as SGHRS and CDR2 as YFSETQ. The CDR3 is made up of 16 amino acids. The V end lost 5 bases, the J end lost 4 bases, and 21 bases lay between the germline ends. The CDR3 is CASSPDFGKYFYGYTF. Written as DNA, the CDR3 is TGCGCCAGCAGTCCAGATTTTGGAAAGTACTTCTATGGCTACACCTTC.

This clonotype was seen many times. The chain links TRBV5-1 to TRBJ2-5; possible D gene TRBD2, 7 bases. Looked up from germline, CDR1 is SGHRS and CDR2 is YFSETQ. The CDR3 is 14 residues long. V dropped 7 bases and J dropped 4 bases, with 17 bases sitting between them. The CDR3 loop reads CASSDPAGAETQYF. CDR3 coding DNA: TGCGCCAGCTCTGACCCGGCGGGGGCAGAGACCCAGTACTTC.

This clonotype was picked up many times. The chain links TRBV7-2 to TRBJ2-1; 8 bases map to TRBD2. Trimming at V came to 0 bases and at J to 3 bases, leaving 4 bases not matched to a gene. The CDR3 runs 16 residues. Germline values: CDR1 SGHTA, CDR2 FQGNSA. The CDR3 nucleotides are TGTGCCAGCAGCTTAGCTAGCGGGACAAACTACAATGAGCAGTTCTTC. Protein product: CASSLASGTNYNEQFF.

This clonotype was seen many times. The chain has TRBV7-9 and TRBJ2-7, with 7 bases fitting TRBD1. J was trimmed by 5 bases and V by 5 bases; bases with no gene match: 9. The CDR3 totals 14 residues. Germline assignment: CDR1 SEHNR and CDR2 FQNEAQ (reference sequence). CDR3 DNA sequence: TGTGCCAGCAGCCCGACAGGGTTCGTAGACGAGCAGTACTTC. This sequence encodes CASSPTGFVDEQYF.

This clonotype was recorded many times. This sequence joins TRBV12-3 or TRBV12-4 and TRBJ1-6; D possibly corresponds to TRBD1 (5 bases). This CDR3 region has 14 residues. V was clipped by 7 bases and J by 8 bases, with 15 bases between them. CDR3: CASTQGGEYSPLHF. The DNA for the CDR3 is TGTGCCAGCACCCAGGGAGGGGAGTATTCACCCCTCCACTTT.

Worth noting for this clonotype: A much larger clone sits a single nucleotide away, making a read error possible. The chain joins TRBV5-1 to TRBJ2-4; 7 positions agree with TRBD1. V was clipped by 0 bases and J by 10 bases; unmatched bases: 7. Germline V gene lookup returns CDR1 SGHRS and CDR2 YFSETQ. The length of the CDR3 is 14 residues. The CDR3 loop reads CASSLGQGLEIQYF. The CDR3, as DNA: TGCGCCAGCAGCTTGGGACAGGGTCTTGAAATTCAGTACTTC.

Ten or more counts support this clonotype. The V call is TRBV20-1, the J call TRBJ1-5; possibly TRBD1 for D (5 bases). V was shortened by 6 bases and J by 4 bases, with 16 bases between the two germline ends. The germline V gene encodes CDR1 DFQATT and CDR2 SNEGSKA (reference sequence). The CDR3 extends over 14 amino acids. The CDR3 spells CSASWGGRNQPQHF. The CDR3 region has the DNA TGCAGTGCCAGTTGGGGGGGAAGGAATCAGCCCCAGCATTTT.